This TCR beta chain was observed in a study of cytomegalovirus exposure and HLA in healthy donors. The table came from immunoSEQ multiplex PCR; TCRdb's copy has only in-frame clones and leaves some out. This sample yields about 140,000 clones, of which approximately 85% are seen a single time; roughly 1.4% belongs to the top ten. Germline V gives CDR1 MDHEN, CDR2 SYDVKM. CDR3 length: 16 amino acids. V trimming: 1 base; J trimming: 5 bases; junction bases outside the gene matches: 9. This chain joins TRBV28 and TRBJ2-3, with 7 positions matching TRBD2. The specimen was PBMCs. This sequence originates from a woman in her twenties or thirties in good health and CMV-seronegative. CDR3 DNA: TGTGCCAGCAGTTTATCGGGGGAGGGGAATGGAGATACGCAGTATTTT. This encodes CASSLSGEGNGDTQYF.